This T cell receptor (beta chain) originates from a study of T-cell reconstitution after alpha-beta-depleted transplantation in children. Whole-study findings and limits: The authors attributed T-cell counts and diversity one year after transplant mostly to newly produced T cells. Reports say that about two months after transplant, the alpha-beta T cells came out of several hundred graft clones that had expanded. Elevated TCRbeta diversity at day 60 was traced, in some patients, to surviving recipient T cells and thymic progenitors.

This clonotype appeared a few times. The target antigen is unknown. There are 15 residues in the CDR3. The ends were cut back, 1 base at V and 2 bases at J, with 12 bases in the middle. CDR1 and CDR2 from the germline V gene are SGHDN and FVKESK. TCRbeta library construction was performed incorporating unique molecular identifiers. One entry per CDR3 protein results from TCRdb running MiXCR on the PCR reads. In the table there are approximately 300,000 distinct CDR3 sequences, roughly 7.8% of which are singletons. The specimen was peripheral blood, collected 360 days after TCRalphabeta/CD19-depleted stem cell transplant. The TCR was taken from a female patient between 2 and 10 years old who had a stem cell transplant for Fanconi anemia, so the T cells may come from the graft donor. The chain is built from TRBV14 and TRBJ2-7, with D possibly being TRBD1 (6 bases). DNA for the CDR3: TGTGCCAGCAGCCAAGCTACAGGGAAGGCCTACGAGCAGTACTTC. This translates into CASSQATGKAYEQYF.